There are a few counts of the clone carrying this T cell receptor beta chain. Its target is not known. Each CDR3 protein gets one entry after TCRdb re-called the 5' RACE reads with MiXCR. The repertoire has 470,000 or so distinct CDR3 sequences, approximately 24% of them found once; the top ten carry roughly 2.8%. This record comes from a study of identical twins. Regarding the study as a whole: Fewer insertions were carried by abundant cord blood beta clonotypes, but none was seen in memory repertoires. For zero-insertion analyses, partial confounding could come from invariant MAIT and iNKT cells.

The data also belong to a second study, concerning T cells expressing NK-cell markers. This second study says: Beta-chain profiling covered CD3+CD56+NKG2C+, CD3+CD56+NKG2C- and CD3+CD56-NKG2C+ sorted subsets. HCMV seropositivity marked seven of the eight sequenced donors; one was seronegative.

What was sequenced was CD4+ T cells sorted from blood. This TCR was recovered from a woman aged 18-29 years in good health.

CDR3 bases: TGTGCCAGCACGGTCGGGGGACGGACCGGGGAGCTGTTTTTT. Residues: CASTVGGRTGELFF. The J gene is TRBJ2-2, the V gene TRBV6-1, with D perhaps TRBD2 (6 bases). Germline-derived CDR1 and CDR2 are MNHNS and SASEGT. The CDR3 is 14 amino acids. Between the trimmed V and J ends, which lost 7 bases and 5 bases, there was a span of 14 bases.